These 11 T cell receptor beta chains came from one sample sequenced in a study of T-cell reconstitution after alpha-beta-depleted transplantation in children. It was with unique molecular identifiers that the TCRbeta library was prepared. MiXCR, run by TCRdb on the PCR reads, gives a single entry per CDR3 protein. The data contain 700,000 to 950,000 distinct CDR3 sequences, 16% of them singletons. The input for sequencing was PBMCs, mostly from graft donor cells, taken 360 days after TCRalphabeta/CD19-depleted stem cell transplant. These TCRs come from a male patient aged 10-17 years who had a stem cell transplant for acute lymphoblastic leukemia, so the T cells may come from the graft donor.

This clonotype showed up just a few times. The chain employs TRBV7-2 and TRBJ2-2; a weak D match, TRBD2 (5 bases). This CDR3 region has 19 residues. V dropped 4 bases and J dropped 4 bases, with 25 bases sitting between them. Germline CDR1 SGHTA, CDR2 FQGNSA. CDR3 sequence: CASSSTLAREYSFTGELFF. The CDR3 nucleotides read TGTGCCAGCAGCTCAACCCTAGCTCGGGAATACAGTTTCACCGGGGAGCTGTTTTTT.

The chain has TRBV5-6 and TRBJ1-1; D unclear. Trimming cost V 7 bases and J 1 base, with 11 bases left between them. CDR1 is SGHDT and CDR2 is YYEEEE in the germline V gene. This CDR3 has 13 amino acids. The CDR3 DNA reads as TGTGCCAGCGGCCCCCCACAGAACACTGAAGCTTTCTTT. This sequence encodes CASGPPQNTEAFF.

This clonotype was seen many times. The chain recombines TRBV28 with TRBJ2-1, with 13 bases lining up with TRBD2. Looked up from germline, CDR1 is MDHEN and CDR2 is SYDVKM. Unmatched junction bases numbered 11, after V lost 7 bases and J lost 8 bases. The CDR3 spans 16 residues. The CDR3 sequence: CASNSRGLAGWDEQFF. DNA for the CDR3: TGTGCCAGCAATTCCCGGGGACTAGCGGGATGGGATGAGCAGTTCTTC.

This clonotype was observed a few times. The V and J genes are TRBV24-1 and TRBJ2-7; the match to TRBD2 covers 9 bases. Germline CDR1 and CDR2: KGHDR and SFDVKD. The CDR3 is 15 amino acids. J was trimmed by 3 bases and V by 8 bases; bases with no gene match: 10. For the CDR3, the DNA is TGTGCCACCATAGGGACTAGCCAAGAACACTACGAGCAGTACTTC. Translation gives CATIGTSQEHYEQYF.

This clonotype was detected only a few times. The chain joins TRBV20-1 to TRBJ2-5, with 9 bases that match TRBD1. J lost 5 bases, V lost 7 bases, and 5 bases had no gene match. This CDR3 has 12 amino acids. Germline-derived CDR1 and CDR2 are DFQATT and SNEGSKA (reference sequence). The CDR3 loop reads CSEGQGFETQYF. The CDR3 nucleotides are TGCAGTGAGGGACAGGGCTTCGAGACCCAGTACTTC.

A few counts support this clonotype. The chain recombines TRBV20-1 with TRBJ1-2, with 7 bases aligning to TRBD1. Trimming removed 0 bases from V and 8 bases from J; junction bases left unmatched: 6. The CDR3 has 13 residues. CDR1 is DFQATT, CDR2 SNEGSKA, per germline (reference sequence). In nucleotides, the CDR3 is TGCAGTGCTAGAGAGCGGACAGGTCCAGGCTACACCTTC. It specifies CSARERTGPGYTF.

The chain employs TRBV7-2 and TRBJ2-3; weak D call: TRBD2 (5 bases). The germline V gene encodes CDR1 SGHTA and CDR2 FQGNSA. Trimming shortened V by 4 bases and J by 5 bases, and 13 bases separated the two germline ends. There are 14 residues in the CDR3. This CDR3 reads CASSSPAEIDTQYF. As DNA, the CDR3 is TGTGCCAGCAGCTCTCCAGCGGAGATAGATACGCAGTATTTT.

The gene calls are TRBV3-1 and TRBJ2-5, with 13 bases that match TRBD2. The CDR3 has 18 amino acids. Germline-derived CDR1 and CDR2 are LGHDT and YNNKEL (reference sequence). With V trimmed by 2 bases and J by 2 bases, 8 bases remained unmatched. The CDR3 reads CASSQPVGLAGVQETQYF. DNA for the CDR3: TGTGCCAGCAGCCAACCCGTCGGACTAGCGGGAGTTCAAGAGACCCAGTACTTC.

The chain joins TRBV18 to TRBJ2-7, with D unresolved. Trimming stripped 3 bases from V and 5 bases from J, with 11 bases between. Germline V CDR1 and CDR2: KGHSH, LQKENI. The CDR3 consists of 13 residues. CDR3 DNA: TGTGCCAGCTCACCTCTAGGTTCCCACGAGCAGTACTTC. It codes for CASSPLGSHEQYF. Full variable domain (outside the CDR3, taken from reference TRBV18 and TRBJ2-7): NAGVMQNPRHLVRRRGQEARLRCSPMKGHSHVYWYRQLPEEGLKFMVYLQKENIIDESGMPKERFSAEFPKEGPSILRIQQVVRGDSAAYFCASSPLGSHEQYFGPGTRLTVT.

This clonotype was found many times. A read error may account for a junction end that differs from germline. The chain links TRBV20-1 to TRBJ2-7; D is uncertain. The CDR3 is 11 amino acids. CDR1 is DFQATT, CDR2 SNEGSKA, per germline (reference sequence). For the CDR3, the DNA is TGCAGTGCCCTCTCGCCCAGACAACGACACTTC. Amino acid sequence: CSALSPRQRHF.

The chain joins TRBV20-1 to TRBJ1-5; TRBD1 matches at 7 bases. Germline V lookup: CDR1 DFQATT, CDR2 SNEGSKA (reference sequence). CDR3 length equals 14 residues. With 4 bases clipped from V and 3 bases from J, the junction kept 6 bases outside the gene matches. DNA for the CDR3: TGCAGTGCTAACAGGGGAGGGGACAATCAGCCCCAGCATTTT. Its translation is CSANRGGDNQPQHF.